This T cell receptor (beta chain) was identified during a study of siplizumab effects on memory and regulatory T cells. Study-wide points: Sequences below about 10^-5 frequency were poorly captured, and few alloreactive clones mapped to unstimulated subsets. Naive T cells appeared more diverse than memory cells and seemed to be major alloresponse contributors. With siplizumab, mappable alloreactive CD4+ clones averaged roughly 72% Treg-derived, versus 25% to 30% in controls.

Trimming shortened V by 4 bases and J by 6 bases, and 19 bases separated the two germline ends. The CDR3 is 15 amino acids. Looked up from germline, CDR1 is SGHRS and CDR2 is YFSETQ. Profiled with immunoSEQ multiplex PCR; TCRdb holds only in-frame clones, not every one. The profile shows approximately 100,000 clones, about 91% of them singletons. As concerns this clone: Its antigen is not known.

The clonotype was recovered from a human donor in good health. Sequenced input: Tregs sorted from blood. The gene calls are TRBV5-1 and TRBJ1-2; D might be TRBD1 (6 bases). The CDR3 is CASSRWGQAGHGYTF. The DNA of the CDR3 is TGCGCCAGCAGCCGATGGGGACAAGCGGGTCATGGCTACACCTTC. The entire variable domain, with the rest obtained from reference TRBV5-1 and TRBJ1-2, is as follows: KAGVTQTPRYLIKTRGQQVTLSCSPISGHRSVSWYQQTPGQGLQFLFEYFSETQRNKGNFPGRFSGRQFSNSRSEMNVSTLELGDSALYLCASSRWGQAGHGYTFGSGTRLTVV.